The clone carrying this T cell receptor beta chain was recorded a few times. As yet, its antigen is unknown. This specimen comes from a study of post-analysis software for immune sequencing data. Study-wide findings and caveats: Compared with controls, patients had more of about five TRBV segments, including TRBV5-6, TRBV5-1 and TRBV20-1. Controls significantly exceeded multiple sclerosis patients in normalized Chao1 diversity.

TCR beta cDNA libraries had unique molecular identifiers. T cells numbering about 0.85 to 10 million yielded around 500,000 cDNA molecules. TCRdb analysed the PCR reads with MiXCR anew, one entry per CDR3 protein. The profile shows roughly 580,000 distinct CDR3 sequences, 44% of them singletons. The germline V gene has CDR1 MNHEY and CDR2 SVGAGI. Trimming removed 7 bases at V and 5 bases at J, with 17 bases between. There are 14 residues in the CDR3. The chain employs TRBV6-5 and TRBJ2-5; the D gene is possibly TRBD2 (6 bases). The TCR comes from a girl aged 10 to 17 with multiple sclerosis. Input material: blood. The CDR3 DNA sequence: TGTGCCAGCAAGATTAGCGGAGCCGGGGAGACCCAGTACTTC. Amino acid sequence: CASKISGAGETQYF.